This T cell receptor (beta chain) was retrieved from a study of sequential checkpoint blockade in melanoma. Overall study: Arm A got nivolumab then ipilimumab; arm B the reverse, 1:1. Both treatment sequences were followed by maintenance nivolumab.

Documented treatment: randomized to nivolumab then ipilimumab (arm A) or the reverse (arm B). Patients had received no earlier DNA-damaging chemotherapy. From thawed PBMCs, live CD3+CD8+ cells negative for CD19 and CD56 were sorted. This CDR3 spans 16 amino acids. The protocol was immunoSEQ multiplex PCR, while the TCRdb copy is restricted to in-frame clones and leaves out a portion. The data contain 14,000 or so clones, approximately 52% of them singletons. The gene calls are TRBV21-1 and TRBJ2-3; the table's TRBD2 call for D was not verified on the DNA. TRBV21-1 is a pseudogene segment. The specimen comprised CD8+ T cells sorted from blood (inferred from file names), sampled from a patient given nivolumab and ipilimumab in sequence. The source of this sequence is a human donor with melanoma. CDR3 residues: CASSKLKRTSTDTQYF. CDR3 nucleotide sequence: TGTGCCAGCAGCAAATTGAAGCGAACTAGCACAGATACGCAGTATTTT.